This TCR beta chain is from a study of T cell repertoires in cytomegalovirus infection. Study summary: Both a matching HLA type and CMV infection were indicated by public TCR beta signatures. The study's findings and limits: There were HLA-C-restricted CMV-specific TCR beta clonotypes dominating the ex vivo response. Using cumulative public TCR beta family frequency, the authors identified those who carried CMV together with the relevant HLA.

The CDR3 contains 14 residues. Trimming shortened V by 0 bases and J by 5 bases, and 12 bases separated the two germline ends. Germline CDR1 is DFQATT and CDR2 is SNEGSKA (reference sequence). A single record per CDR3 protein comes from TCRdb applying MiXCR to the reads. In the table there are roughly 54,000 distinct CDR3 sequences, roughly a third of which are singletons. For this clonotype: The antigen remains unidentified.

The sequence was obtained from a human donor in good health (CMV status not recorded). Some clones in this sample may be carry-over from other donors' samples. The specimen sequenced was PBMCs, sequenced either directly or after in vitro stimulation (not recorded which). The chain is built from TRBV20-1 and TRBJ2-3; tentatively, D is TRBD2 (6 bases). The CDR3 loop reads CSARDQAGLDTQYF. CDR3 DNA sequence: TGCAGTGCTAGAGATCAGGCGGGGCTAGATACGCAGTATTTT.